The 24 T cell receptor beta chains given below trace back to one sample, sequenced in a study of CD8 T cells in ankylosing spondylitis. TCRdb re-analysed the 5' RACE reads in MiXCR, keeping a single row per CDR3 protein. This sample has 300,000 to 400,000 distinct CDR3 sequences; roughly 10% occur once, and the top ten carry roughly 9.1%. The sequenced sample consisted of blood, either unsorted or a sorted T cell fraction (not recorded which). These receptors were taken from a female donor with ankylosing spondylitis or in good health (not recorded which).

The chain couples TRBV5-1 to TRBJ2-7; D gene ambiguous. Trimming cost V 1 base and J 5 bases, with 13 bases left between them. This CDR3 is built from 14 residues. CDR1 is SGHRS and CDR2 is YFSETQ in the germline V gene. CDR3 in DNA: TGCGCCAGCAGCTTGTTAACCTCAAGGGACGAGCAGTACTTC. The encoded protein is CASSLLTSRDEQYF.

This clonotype has ten or more counts. The V gene is TRBV5-6, the J gene TRBJ2-7; 12 nucleotides line up with TRBD1. The CDR3 contains 14 residues. The ends lost 4 bases at V and 4 bases at J; junction bases unmatched: 3. Germline V gene lookup returns CDR1 SGHDT and CDR2 YYEEEE. The CDR3 region is CASSRDRGRYEQYF. As DNA, the CDR3 is TGTGCCAGCAGCCGGGACAGGGGGCGGTACGAGCAGTACTTC. The whole variable domain, remainder taken from reference TRBV5-6 and TRBJ2-7, is DAGVTQSPTHLIKTRGQQVTLRCSPKSGHDTVSWYQQALGQGPQFIFQYYEEEERQRGNFPDRFSGHQFPNYSSELNVNALLLGDSALYLCASSRDRGRYEQYFGPGTRLTVT.

This clonotype has at least ten counts. The genes are TRBV5-1 and TRBJ2-3, with TRBD2 matching 7 bases. Losses at the gene ends were 2 bases for V and 4 bases for J; bases not matched to a gene: 4. The germline CDR1 and CDR2 sequences are SGHRS and YFSETQ. CDR3 length: 14 residues. This CDR3 is CASSLFREADTQYF. CDR3 in DNA: TGCGCCAGCAGCTTATTTCGGGAGGCAGATACGCAGTATTTT. The whole variable domain, remainder taken from reference TRBV5-1 and TRBJ2-3, is KAGVTQTPRYLIKTRGQQVTLSCSPISGHRSVSWYQQTPGQGLQFLFEYFSETQRNKGNFPGRFSGRQFSNSRSEMNVSTLELGDSALYLCASSLFREADTQYFGPGTRLTVL.

A word on this clonotype: The junction departs from germline at one end; a sequencing error may be responsible. The genes are TRBV11-2 and TRBJ1-5; tentative D call: TRBD1 (5 bases). In germline, CDR1 is SGHAT, CDR2 FQNNGV. This CDR3 comprises 15 residues. The DNA of the CDR3 is TGTGCCAGCAGCTTAAATCCAGGGCGCAACCAGCCCCAGCATTTT. Encoded protein: CASSLNPGRNQPQHF.

The table lists this clonotype with a count of one. This may come from a read error, since a much larger clone is one base off. The chain is built from TRBV12-3 or TRBV12-4 and TRBJ1-5; 7 bases fit TRBD1. The CDR3 contains 14 residues. CDR3 coding DNA: TGTGCCGGCAGTACAGGGGTGAGAAATCAGCCCCAGCATTTT. Translation: CAGSTGVRNQPQHF.

In its sample, this clonotype was seen many times. DNA of the CDR3: TGTGCCAGCAGTTTTGGGACGGTCTCCTACGAGCAGTACTTC. This codes for CASSFGTVSYEQYF. The chain joins TRBV28 to TRBJ2-7; D tentatively reads TRBD1 or TRBD2 (5 bases each). Trimming stripped 3 bases from V and 0 bases from J, with 9 bases between. This CDR3 contains 14 residues. Germline V gives CDR1 MDHEN, CDR2 SYDVKM.

There are many counts of this clonotype. The chain joins TRBV15 to TRBJ2-7; TRBD1 is a possible D gene (6 bases). CDR3 length equals 17 residues. Germline CDR1 and CDR2: LNHNV and YYDKDF (reference sequence). The V gene lost 1 base and the J gene lost 2 bases, with 18 bases spanning the gap. In DNA form, the CDR3 reads TGTGCCACCAGCAGAGTAGGGGGAACAGGTAATGCCTACGAGCAGTACTTC. Its protein is CATSRVGGTGNAYEQYF.

Many counts were recorded for this clonotype. The chain is built from TRBV7-9 and TRBJ2-5; D ambiguous. Germline-derived CDR1 and CDR2 are SEHNR and FQNEAQ (reference sequence). V dropped 5 bases and J dropped 8 bases, with 12 bases sitting between them. This CDR3 contains 12 residues. The CDR3 nucleotides read TGTGCCAGCAGCCTCCTAGAGTTAACCCAGTACTTC. This gives the protein CASSLLELTQYF. The full variable domain, in which reference TRBV7-9 and TRBJ2-5 provide the parts outside the CDR3, is DTGVSQNPRHKITKRGQNVTFRCDPISEHNRLYWYRQTLGQGPEFLTYFQNEAQLEKSRLLSDRFSAERPKGSFSTLEIQRTEQGDSAMYLCASSLLELTQYFGPGTRLLVL.

This clonotype was picked up many times. This rearrangement joins TRBV11-2 to TRBJ2-3; TRBD2 matches 7 bases. The germline V gene has CDR1 SGHAT and CDR2 FQNNGV. V was clipped by 2 bases and J by 0 bases; unmatched bases: 8. This CDR3 region has 17 residues. For the CDR3, the DNA is TGTGCCAGCAGCTTACGTAGGAGCGGGGCTAGCACAGATACGCAGTATTTT. Protein sequence: CASSLRRSGASTDTQYF.

This clonotype was seen many times. The genes are TRBV28 and TRBJ2-3, with D unclear. The CDR3 loop spans 12 amino acids. Per germline, CDR1 MDHEN and CDR2 SYDVKM. V was cut by 4 bases and J by 5 bases, with 7 bases left in between. CDR3 in DNA: TGTGCCAGCAGTTCCCAACTAGATACGCAGTATTTT. Protein product: CASSSQLDTQYF. Full variable domain (rest looked up from reference TRBV28 and TRBJ2-3): DVKVTQSSRYLVKRTGEKVFLECVQDMDHENMFWYRQDPGLGLRLIYFSYDVKMKEKGDIPEGYSVSREKKERFSLILESASTNQTSMYLCASSSQLDTQYFGPGTRLTVL.

This clonotype has just a few counts. The V and J genes are TRBV28 and TRBJ1-5; no definite D call. V lost 5 bases to trimming and J lost 3 bases, with 8 bases between them. Germline V gene data show CDR1 as MDHEN and CDR2 as SYDVKM. The CDR3 has 13 amino acids. The CDR3 loop reads CASSPADNQPQHF. In DNA form, the CDR3 reads TGTGCCAGCAGTCCAGCTGACAATCAGCCCCAGCATTTT.

This clonotype showed up many times. V and J are TRBV12-3 or TRBV12-4 and TRBJ1-5; D ambiguous. V was shortened by 1 base and J by 0 bases, with 7 bases between the two germline ends. The CDR3 runs 15 residues. The CDR3 bases are TGTGCCAGCAGTTTAGAGGGAAATAGCAATCAGCCCCAGCATTTT. Translated, it gives CASSLEGNSNQPQHF.

The count of this clonotype is one. This may stem from a read error, because a much larger clone lies one nucleotide away. This rearrangement joins TRBV20-1 to TRBJ2-5; D is undetermined. V gave up 4 bases and J gave up 7 bases, with 13 bases separating them. Germline V CDR1 and CDR2: DFQATT, SNEGSKA (reference sequence). This CDR3 region has 12 residues. Here the CDR3 DNA reads TGCAGTGCTAACAGACCTAAGCGGACCCAGTACTTC. It specifies CSANRPKRTQYF.

This clonotype was seen a few times. The chain is built from TRBV13 and TRBJ1-2; a possible D gene is TRBD1 (5 bases). This CDR3 comprises 14 residues. Trimming cost V 4 bases and J 8 bases, with 17 bases left between them. Germline CDR1 is PRHDT and CDR2 is FYEKMQ (reference sequence). CDR3 in DNA: TGTGCCAGCAGCTCTCTCCAGGGAATGGGAGGCTACACCTTC. Amino acids: CASSSLQGMGGYTF.

This clonotype occurred a few times. This chain joins TRBV12-3 or TRBV12-4 and TRBJ1-3, with D unclear. The CDR3 length is 15 residues. V was cut by 7 bases and J by 0 bases, with 13 bases left in between. CDR3 DNA sequence: TGTGCCAGCACCTTGGGCATCCACTCTGGAAACACCATATATTTT. Encoded protein: CASTLGIHSGNTIYF.

With respect to this clonotype: This may arise from a read error, as a much more abundant clone is one base away. This rearrangement joins TRBV5-1 to TRBJ2-3; D tentatively reads TRBD1 or TRBD2 (5 bases each). This CDR3 region has 16 residues. V lost 0 bases to trimming and J lost 2 bases, with 13 bases between them. Germline CDR1 is SGHRS and CDR2 is YFSETQ. CDR3 DNA sequence: TGCGCCAGCAGCTTGGGGACCTGGGGGACCACAGATACGCAGTATTTT. This encodes CASSLGTWGTTDTQYF. The complete variable domain, with remaining parts taken from reference TRBV5-1 and TRBJ2-3, reads KAGVTQTPRYLIKTRGQQVTLSCSPISGHRSVSWYQQTPGQGLQFLFEYFSETQRNKGNFPGRFSGRQFSNSRSEMNVSTLELGDSALYLCASSLGTWGTTDTQYFGPGTRLTVL.

The chain couples TRBV28 to TRBJ1-6, with D perhaps TRBD1 (6 bases). Germline V gene lookup returns CDR1 MDHEN and CDR2 SYDVKM. The CDR3 runs 16 residues. Trimming removed 3 bases from V and 8 bases from J, with 17 bases in between. The CDR3 sequence: CASSFSRAQGYSPLHF. CDR3 in DNA: TGTGCCAGCAGTTTTAGCAGGGCGCAGGGGTATTCACCCCTCCACTTT.

This clonotype was counted a few times. This rearrangement joins TRBV5-1 to TRBJ2-7, with 12 bases matching TRBD1. V shed 4 bases, J shed 5 bases, and the junction held 10 bases outside the gene matches. Per germline, CDR1 SGHRS and CDR2 YFSETQ. The CDR3 length is 16 residues. CDR3 nucleotide sequence: TGCGCCAGCAGCCCCATGGGGACAGGGGGCGTGAACGAGCAGTACTTC. Protein sequence: CASSPMGTGGVNEQYF.

At least ten counts were recorded for this clonotype. CDR3 in DNA: TGCGCCAGCAGCTTGGGGGAGTTCGGAAACACCATATATTTT. As protein: CASSLGEFGNTIYF. This chain connects TRBV5-1 to TRBJ1-3; D not certain. In germline, CDR1 is SGHRS, CDR2 YFSETQ. The CDR3 has 14 residues. Trimming shortened V by 0 bases and J by 4 bases, and 8 bases separated the two germline ends.

There are a few counts of this clonotype. The chain links TRBV7-2 to TRBJ2-7; D possibly corresponds to TRBD2 (7 bases). V lost 5 bases and J lost 0, with 17 bases in between. CDR1 is SGHTA, CDR2 FQGNSA, per germline. The CDR3 runs 16 residues. CDR3 in amino acids: CASSRRGGGNSYEQYF. The CDR3 nucleotides read TGTGCCAGCAGCCGAAGGGGGGGGGGAAACTCCTACGAGCAGTACTTC. Full variable domain (outside the CDR3, taken from reference TRBV7-2 and TRBJ2-7): GAGVSQSPSNKVTEKGKDVELRCDPISGHTALYWYRQSLGQGLEFLIYFQGNSAPDKSGLPSDRFSAERTGGSVSTLTIQRTQQEDSAVYLCASSRRGGGNSYEQYFGPGTRLTVT.

This clonotype was seen more than once but under ten times. The V gene is TRBV12-3 or TRBV12-4, the J gene TRBJ2-7; D not certain. V was shortened by 5 bases and J by 0 bases, with 14 bases between the two germline ends. The CDR3 has 15 residues. The CDR3 reads CASSPTFLSSYEQYF. CDR3 nucleotide sequence: TGTGCCAGCAGTCCAACCTTTCTTAGCTCCTACGAGCAGTACTTC.

This clonotype was seen ten or more times. This sequence joins TRBV12-3 or TRBV12-4 and TRBJ2-7, with D possibly being TRBD1 (6 bases). Trimming cost V 4 bases and J 4 bases, with 14 bases left between them. The CDR3 totals 14 residues. CDR3 region: CASSSGTTTYEQYF. The CDR3 DNA follows: TGTGCCAGCAGTTCCGGGACAACGACTTACGAGCAGTACTTC.

Ten or more counts support this clonotype. The chain recombines TRBV20-1 with TRBJ1-6; 12 bases are a match to TRBD1. Germline CDR1 DFQATT, CDR2 SNEGSKA (reference sequence). The CDR3 spans 19 residues. The V gene end was trimmed by 2 bases and the J gene end by 4 bases; junction bases not matched to a gene: 12. The CDR3 sequence is CSARRRPGQGARYNSPLHF. The CDR3 DNA follows: TGCAGTGCTAGACGGAGACCGGGACAGGGGGCTCGGTATAATTCACCCCTCCACTTT.

The sample holds many counts of this clonotype. This sequence joins TRBV28 and TRBJ1-3, with D possibly being TRBD1 (5 bases). Per the germline V gene, CDR1 is MDHEN and CDR2 is SYDVKM. This CDR3 has 16 residues. Between the trimmed V and J ends, which lost 5 bases and 0 bases, there was a span of 14 bases. The CDR3 protein is CASSTLGTRSGNTIYF. The CDR3 nucleotides are TGTGCCAGCAGTACCCTAGGGACCCGCTCTGGAAACACCATATATTTT.